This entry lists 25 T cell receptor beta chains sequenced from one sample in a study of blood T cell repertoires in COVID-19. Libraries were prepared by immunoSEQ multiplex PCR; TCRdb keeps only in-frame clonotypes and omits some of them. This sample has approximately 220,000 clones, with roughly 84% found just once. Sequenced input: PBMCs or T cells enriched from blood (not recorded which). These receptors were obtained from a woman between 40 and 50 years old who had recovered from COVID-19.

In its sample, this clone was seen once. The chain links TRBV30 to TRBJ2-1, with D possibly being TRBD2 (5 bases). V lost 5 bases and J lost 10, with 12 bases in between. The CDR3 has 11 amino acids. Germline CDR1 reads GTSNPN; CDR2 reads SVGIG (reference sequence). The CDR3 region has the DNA TGTGCCTGGTCTGGGAGAGGGGAGCAGTTCTTC. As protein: CAWSGRGEQFF.

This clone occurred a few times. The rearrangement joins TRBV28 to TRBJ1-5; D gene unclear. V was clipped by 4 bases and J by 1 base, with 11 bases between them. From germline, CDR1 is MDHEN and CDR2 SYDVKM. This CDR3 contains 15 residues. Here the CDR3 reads CASSSPHKSNQPQHF. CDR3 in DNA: TGTGCCAGCAGTTCCCCACATAAAAGCAATCAGCCCCAGCATTTT. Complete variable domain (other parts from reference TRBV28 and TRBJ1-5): DVKVTQSSRYLVKRTGEKVFLECVQDMDHENMFWYRQDPGLGLRLIYFSYDVKMKEKGDIPEGYSVSREKKERFSLILESASTNQTSMYLCASSSPHKSNQPQHFGDGTRLSIL.

CDR3 nucleotide sequence: TGTGCCAGCAGCCCCCCCGAGAGCTCCTACGAGCAGTACGTC. Translating it yields CASSPPESSYEQYV. The chain is built from TRBV3-1 (or the pseudogene TRBV3-2) and TRBJ2-7; D is uncertain. V was pared by 4 bases and J by 0 bases, with 10 bases between. This CDR3 has 14 amino acids. Germline V gene data show CDR1 as LGHDT and CDR2 as YNNKEL (reference sequence).

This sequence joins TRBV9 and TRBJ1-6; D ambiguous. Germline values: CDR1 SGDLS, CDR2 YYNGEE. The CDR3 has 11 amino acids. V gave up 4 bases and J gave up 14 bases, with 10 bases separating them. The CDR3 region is CASSPSLALHF. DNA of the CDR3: TGTGCCAGCAGCCCTAGTTTGGCCCTCCACTTT.

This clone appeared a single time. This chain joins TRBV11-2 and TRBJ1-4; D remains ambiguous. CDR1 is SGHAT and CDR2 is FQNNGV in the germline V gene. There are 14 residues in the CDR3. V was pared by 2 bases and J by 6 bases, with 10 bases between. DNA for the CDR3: TGTGCCAGCAGCTTACCCCCTCGGGATGAAAAACTGTTTTTT. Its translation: CASSLPPRDEKLFF.

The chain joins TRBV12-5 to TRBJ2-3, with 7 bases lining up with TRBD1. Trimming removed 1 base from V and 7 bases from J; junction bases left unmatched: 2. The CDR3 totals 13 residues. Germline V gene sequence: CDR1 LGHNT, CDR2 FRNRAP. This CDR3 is CASGLDRGNTQYF. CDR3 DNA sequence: TGTGCTAGTGGTTTGGACAGGGGAAATACGCAGTATTTT.

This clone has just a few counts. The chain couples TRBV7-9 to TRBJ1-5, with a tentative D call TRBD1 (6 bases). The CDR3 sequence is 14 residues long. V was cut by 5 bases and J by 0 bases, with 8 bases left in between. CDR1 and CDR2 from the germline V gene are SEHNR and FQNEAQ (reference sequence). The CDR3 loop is CASSLDSSNQPQHF. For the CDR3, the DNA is TGTGCCAGCAGCCTGGACAGTAGCAATCAGCCCCAGCATTTT.

The CDR3 loop reads CASSFGATDTQYF. CDR3 DNA sequence: TGTGCCAGCAGCTTCGGAGCGACAGATACGCAGTATTTT. V usage is TRBV7-2 and J usage is TRBJ2-3; no reliable D call. Germline V gene sequence: CDR1 SGHTA, CDR2 FQGNSA. V lost 3 bases to trimming and J lost 3 bases, with 7 bases between them. The CDR3 totals 13 residues.

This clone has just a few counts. The CDR3 DNA reads as TGTGCCAGCAGACGACCGGGACAGGGGAGCTATGGCTACACCTTC. Translation gives CASRRPGQGSYGYTF. This chain uses TRBV28 with TRBJ1-2; 10 bases are shared with TRBD1. Trimming took 6 bases from V and 4 from J; bases not matched to a gene: 8. Germline V gene data show CDR1 as MDHEN and CDR2 as SYDVKM. The length of the CDR3 is 15 residues.

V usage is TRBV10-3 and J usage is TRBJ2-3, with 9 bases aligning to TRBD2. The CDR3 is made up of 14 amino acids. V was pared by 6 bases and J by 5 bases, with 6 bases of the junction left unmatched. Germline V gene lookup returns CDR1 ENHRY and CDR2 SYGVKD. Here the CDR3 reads CAIRPSGNLDTQYF. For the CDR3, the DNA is TGTGCCATCAGGCCTAGCGGGAACTTAGATACGCAGTATTTT.

The CDR3 DNA sequence: TGTGCCAGCAGCTTAGGGAGGACAGAACATAATGAAAAACTGTTTTTT. As protein: CASSLGRTEHNEKLFF. This sequence joins TRBV11-2 and TRBJ1-4; possible D gene TRBD1, 6 bases. In germline, CDR1 is SGHAT, CDR2 FQNNGV. The CDR3 is made up of 16 amino acids. Trimming took off 1 base at V and 4 bases at J, with 13 bases between the two ends.

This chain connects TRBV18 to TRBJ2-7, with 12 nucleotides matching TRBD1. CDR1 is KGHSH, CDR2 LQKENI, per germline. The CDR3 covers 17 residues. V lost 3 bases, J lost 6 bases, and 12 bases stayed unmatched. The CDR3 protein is CASSPTSGGTGGVEQYF. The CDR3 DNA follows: TGTGCCAGCTCACCCACCTCCGGAGGGACAGGGGGCGTCGAGCAGTACTTC.

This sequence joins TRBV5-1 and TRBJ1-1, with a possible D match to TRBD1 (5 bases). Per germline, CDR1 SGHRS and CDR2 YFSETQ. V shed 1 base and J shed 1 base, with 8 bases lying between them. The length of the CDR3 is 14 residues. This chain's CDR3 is CASSLLQGNTEAFF. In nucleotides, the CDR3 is TGCGCCAGCAGCTTGTTGCAGGGGAACACTGAAGCTTTCTTT.

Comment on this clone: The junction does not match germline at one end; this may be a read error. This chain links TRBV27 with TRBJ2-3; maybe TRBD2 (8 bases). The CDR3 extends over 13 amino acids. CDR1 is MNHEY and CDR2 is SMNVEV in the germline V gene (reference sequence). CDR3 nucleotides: TGTGCCACCGGGAGGGGGCTAGCGGCCTCCCGGGATTTT. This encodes CATGRGLAASRDF.

CDR3 loop: CASSPGTGGTDTQYF. DNA for the CDR3: TGTGCCAGCAGTCCCGGGACAGGGGGCACAGATACGCAGTATTTT. This chain connects TRBV27 to TRBJ2-3; 10 nucleotides match TRBD1. CDR3 length: 15 amino acids. With V trimmed by 5 bases and J by 1 base, 3 bases remained unmatched. From germline, CDR1 is MNHEY and CDR2 SMNVEV (reference sequence).

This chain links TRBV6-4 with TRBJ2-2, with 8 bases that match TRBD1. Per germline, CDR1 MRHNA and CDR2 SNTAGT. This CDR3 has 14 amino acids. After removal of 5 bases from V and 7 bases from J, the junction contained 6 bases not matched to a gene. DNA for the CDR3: TGTGCCAGCAGTACCGGACAGGGTGGCGGGGAGCTGTTTTTT. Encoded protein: CASSTGQGGGELFF.

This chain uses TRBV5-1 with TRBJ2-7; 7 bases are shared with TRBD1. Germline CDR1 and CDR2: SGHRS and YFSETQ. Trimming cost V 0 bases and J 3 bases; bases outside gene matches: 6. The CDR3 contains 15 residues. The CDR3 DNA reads TGCGCCAGCAGCTTGGACAGGGGAAGTAGCTACGAGCAGTACTTC. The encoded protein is CASSLDRGSSYEQYF. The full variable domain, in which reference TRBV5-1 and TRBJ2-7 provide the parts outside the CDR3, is KAGVTQTPRYLIKTRGQQVTLSCSPISGHRSVSWYQQTPGQGLQFLFEYFSETQRNKGNFPGRFSGRQFSNSRSEMNVSTLELGDSALYLCASSLDRGSSYEQYFGPGTRLTVT.

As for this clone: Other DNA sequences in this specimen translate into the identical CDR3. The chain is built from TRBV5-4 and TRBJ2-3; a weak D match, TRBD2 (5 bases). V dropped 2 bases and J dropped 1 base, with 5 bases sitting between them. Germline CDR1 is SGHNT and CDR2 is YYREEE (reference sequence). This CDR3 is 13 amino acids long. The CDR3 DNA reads TGTGCCAGCAGCTTAGCGGGCACAGATACGCAGTATTTT. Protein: CASSLAGTDTQYF.

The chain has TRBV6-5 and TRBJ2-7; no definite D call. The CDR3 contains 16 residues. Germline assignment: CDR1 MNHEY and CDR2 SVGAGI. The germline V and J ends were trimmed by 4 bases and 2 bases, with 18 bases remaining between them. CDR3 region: CASSSRFGLGPYEQYF. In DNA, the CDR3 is TGTGCCAGCAGTTCCCGATTTGGTCTTGGGCCCTACGAGCAGTACTTC.

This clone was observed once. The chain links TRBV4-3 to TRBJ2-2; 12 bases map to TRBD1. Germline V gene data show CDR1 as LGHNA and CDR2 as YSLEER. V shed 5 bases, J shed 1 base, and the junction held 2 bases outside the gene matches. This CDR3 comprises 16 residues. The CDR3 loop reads CASSGTGGLNTGELFF. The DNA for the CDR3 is TGCGCCAGCAGCGGGACAGGGGGCTTGAACACCGGGGAGCTGTTTTTT.

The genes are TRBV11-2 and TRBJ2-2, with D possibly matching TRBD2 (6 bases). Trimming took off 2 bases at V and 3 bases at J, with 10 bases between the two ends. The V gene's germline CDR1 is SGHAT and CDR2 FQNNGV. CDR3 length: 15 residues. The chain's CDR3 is CASSLRGLDTGELFF. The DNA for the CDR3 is TGTGCCAGCAGCTTACGGGGACTTGACACCGGGGAGCTGTTTTTT.

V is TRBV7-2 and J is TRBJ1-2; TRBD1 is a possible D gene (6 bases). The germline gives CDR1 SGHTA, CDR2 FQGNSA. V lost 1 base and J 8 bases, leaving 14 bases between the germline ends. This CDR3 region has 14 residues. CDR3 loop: CASSLVGGLEGYTF. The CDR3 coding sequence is TGTGCCAGCAGCTTAGTGGGGGGGCTAGAGGGCTACACCTTC.

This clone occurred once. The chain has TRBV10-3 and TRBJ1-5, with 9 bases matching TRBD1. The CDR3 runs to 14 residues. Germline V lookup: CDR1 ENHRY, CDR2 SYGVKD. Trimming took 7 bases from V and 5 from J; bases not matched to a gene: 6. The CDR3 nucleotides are TGTGCCATCAAGCCGGGACAGGGTGATCAGCCCCAGCATTTT. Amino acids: CAIKPGQGDQPQHF.

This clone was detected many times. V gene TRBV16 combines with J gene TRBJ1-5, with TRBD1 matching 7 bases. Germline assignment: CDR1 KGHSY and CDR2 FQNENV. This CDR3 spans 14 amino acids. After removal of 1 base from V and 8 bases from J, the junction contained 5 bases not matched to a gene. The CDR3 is CASSQLRGPEPQHF. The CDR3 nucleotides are TGTGCCAGCAGCCAATTAAGGGGGCCGGAGCCCCAGCATTTT.

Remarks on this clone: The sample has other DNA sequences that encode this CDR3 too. The DNA of the CDR3 is TGTGCCAGCAGTGGTCTAGCGGGAGGATACAATGAGCAGTTCTTC. This translates into CASSGLAGGYNEQFF. The chain combines TRBV6-4 with TRBJ2-1; 11 positions agree with TRBD2. There are 15 residues in the CDR3. The trim removed 4 bases at V and 4 bases at J, leaving 3 bases unmatched. The germline V gene encodes CDR1 MRHNA and CDR2 SNTAGT.